This entry features one T cell receptor beta chain sequence. Its antigen remains unknown. This sample was taken from a study of shared clonotypes between healthy human individuals. Findings of the study overall: Donor scarcity curtailed the genetic and exposure-history diversity represented herein. Investigators collected only blood, and repertoires in tissues likely differ.

Genomic DNA for unsorted samples was obtained from about 90 million PBMCs. The germline V gene encodes CDR1 SNHLY and CDR2 FYNNEI. This CDR3 spans 14 amino acids. V shed 5 bases, J shed 6 bases, and the junction held 3 bases outside the gene matches. Deep was the level used in running the assay. Sequencing used immunoSEQ multiplex PCR; TCRdb keeps in-frame clones, though not all of them. Of 450,000 or so clones detected, approximately 80% appear once; the ten largest clones hold more than 10%. The TCR originated in a woman between 40 and 50 years old in good health. Some clones in this sample may be carry-over from other donors' samples. Specimen: PBMCs. The V gene is TRBV2, the J gene TRBJ2-1; 11 bases align to TRBD2. The CDR3 reads CASSLAGGGNEQFF. CDR3 bases: TGTGCCAGCAGTCTAGCGGGAGGAGGCAATGAGCAGTTCTTC.